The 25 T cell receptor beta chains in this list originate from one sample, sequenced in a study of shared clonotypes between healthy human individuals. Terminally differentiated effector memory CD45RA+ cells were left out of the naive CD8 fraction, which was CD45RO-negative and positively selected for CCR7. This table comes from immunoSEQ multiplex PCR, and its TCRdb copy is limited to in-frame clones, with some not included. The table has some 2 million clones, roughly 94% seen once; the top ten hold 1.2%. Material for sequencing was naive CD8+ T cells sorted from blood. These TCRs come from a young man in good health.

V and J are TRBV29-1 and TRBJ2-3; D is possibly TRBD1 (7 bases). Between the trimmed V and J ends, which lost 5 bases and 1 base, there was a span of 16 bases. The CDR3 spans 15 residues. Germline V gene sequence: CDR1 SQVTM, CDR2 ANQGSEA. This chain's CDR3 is CSVYPDREGTDTQYF. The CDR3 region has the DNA TGCAGCGTTTATCCCGACAGGGAGGGCACAGATACGCAGTATTTT.

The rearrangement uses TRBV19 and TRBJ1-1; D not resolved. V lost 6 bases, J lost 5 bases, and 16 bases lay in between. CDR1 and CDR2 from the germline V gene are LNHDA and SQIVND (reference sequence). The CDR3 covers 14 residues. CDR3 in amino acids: CASSPGAAGTEAFF. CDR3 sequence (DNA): TGTGCCAGTAGCCCCGGAGCGGCGGGTACTGAAGCTTTCTTT.

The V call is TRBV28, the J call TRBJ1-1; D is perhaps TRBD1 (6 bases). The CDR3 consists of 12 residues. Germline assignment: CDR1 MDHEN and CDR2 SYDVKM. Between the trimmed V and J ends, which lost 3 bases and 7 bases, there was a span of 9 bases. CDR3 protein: CASSFRTVEAFF. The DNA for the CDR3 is TGTGCCAGCAGTTTCCGGACAGTTGAAGCTTTCTTT.

CDR3 residues: CASSPSNWETQYF. CDR3 DNA: TGTGCCAGCAGCCCCTCAAATTGGGAGACCCAGTACTTC. This sequence joins TRBV7-2 and TRBJ2-5; D gene unclear. The CDR3 sequence is 13 residues long. Germline V gives CDR1 SGHTA, CDR2 FQGNSA. V shed 5 bases and J shed 5 bases, with 12 bases lying between them.

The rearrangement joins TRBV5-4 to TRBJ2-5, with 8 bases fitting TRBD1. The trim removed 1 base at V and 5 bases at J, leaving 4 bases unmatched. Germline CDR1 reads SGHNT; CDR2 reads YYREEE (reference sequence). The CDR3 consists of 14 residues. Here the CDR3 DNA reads TGTGCCAGCAGCTTGCCAGGGGGCCGCGAGACCCAGTACTTC. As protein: CASSLPGGRETQYF.

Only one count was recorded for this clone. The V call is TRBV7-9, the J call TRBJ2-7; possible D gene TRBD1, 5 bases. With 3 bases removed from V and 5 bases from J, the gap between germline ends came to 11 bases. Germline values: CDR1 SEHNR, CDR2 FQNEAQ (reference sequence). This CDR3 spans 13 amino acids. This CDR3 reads CASSFPQGNEQYF. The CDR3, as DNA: TGTGCCAGCAGCTTCCCCCAGGGCAACGAGCAGTACTTC.

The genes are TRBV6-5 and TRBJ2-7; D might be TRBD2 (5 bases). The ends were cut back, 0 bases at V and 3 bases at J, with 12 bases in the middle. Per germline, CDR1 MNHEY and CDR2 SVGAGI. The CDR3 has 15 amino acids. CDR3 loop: CASSYSIQEDYEQYF. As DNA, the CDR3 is TGTGCCAGCAGTTACTCGATCCAGGAGGACTACGAGCAGTACTTC.

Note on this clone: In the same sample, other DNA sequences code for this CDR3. Here the CDR3 reads CASRGQYSNQPQHF. The CDR3 DNA is TGTGCCAGCAGGGGACAGTATAGCAATCAGCCCCAGCATTTT. The chain carries TRBV27 and TRBJ1-5, with TRBD1 identical over 7 bases. V was pared by 6 bases and J by 0 bases, with 2 bases of the junction left unmatched. The germline V gene has CDR1 MNHEY and CDR2 SMNVEV (reference sequence). CDR3 length equals 14 residues.

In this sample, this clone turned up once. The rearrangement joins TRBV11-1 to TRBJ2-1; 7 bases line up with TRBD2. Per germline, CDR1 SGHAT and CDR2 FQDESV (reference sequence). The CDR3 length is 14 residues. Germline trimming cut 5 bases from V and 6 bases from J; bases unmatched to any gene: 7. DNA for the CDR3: TGTGCCAGCAGCCCCTGGACTAGTCTCAATGAGCAGTTCTTC. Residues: CASSPWTSLNEQFF. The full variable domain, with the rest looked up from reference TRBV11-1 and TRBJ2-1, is EAEVAQSPRYKITEKSQAVAFWCDPISGHATLYWYRQILGQGPELLVQFQDESVVDDSQLPKDRFSAERLKGVDSTLKIQPAELGDSAMYLCASSPWTSLNEQFFGPGTRLTVL.

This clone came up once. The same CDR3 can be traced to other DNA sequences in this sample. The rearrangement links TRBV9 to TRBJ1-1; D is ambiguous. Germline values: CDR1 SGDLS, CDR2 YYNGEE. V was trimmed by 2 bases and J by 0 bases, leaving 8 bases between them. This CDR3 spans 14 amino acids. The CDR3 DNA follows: TGTGCCAGCAGCGTTGGGGAATTGAACACTGAAGCTTTCTTT. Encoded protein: CASSVGELNTEAFF.

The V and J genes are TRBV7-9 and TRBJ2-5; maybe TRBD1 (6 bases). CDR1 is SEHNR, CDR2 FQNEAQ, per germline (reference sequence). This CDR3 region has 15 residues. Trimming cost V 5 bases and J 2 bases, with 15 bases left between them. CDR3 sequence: CASSARGGQQETQYF. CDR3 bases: TGTGCCAGCAGCGCTCGGGGCGGACAGCAAGAGACCCAGTACTTC.

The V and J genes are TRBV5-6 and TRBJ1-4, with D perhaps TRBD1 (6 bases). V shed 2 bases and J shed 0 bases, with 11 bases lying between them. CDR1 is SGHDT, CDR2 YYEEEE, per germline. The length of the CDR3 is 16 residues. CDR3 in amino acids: CASSFIRDTTNEKLFF. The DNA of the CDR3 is TGTGCCAGCAGCTTTATCCGGGACACAACTAATGAAAAACTGTTTTTT.

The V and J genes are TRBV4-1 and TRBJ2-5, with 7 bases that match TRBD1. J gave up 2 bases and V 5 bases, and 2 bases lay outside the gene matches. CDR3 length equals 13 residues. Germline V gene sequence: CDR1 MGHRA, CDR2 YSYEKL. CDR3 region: CASSDRVQETQYF. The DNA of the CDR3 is TGCGCCAGCAGCGACAGGGTGCAAGAGACCCAGTACTTC.

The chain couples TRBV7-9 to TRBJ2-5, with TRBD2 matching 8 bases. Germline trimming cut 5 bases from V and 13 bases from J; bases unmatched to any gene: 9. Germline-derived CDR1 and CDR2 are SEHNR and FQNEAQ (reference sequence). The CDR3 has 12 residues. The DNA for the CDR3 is TGTGCCAGCAGCCTCGCGGCACTAGCGGTGTACTTC. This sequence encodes CASSLAALAVYF.

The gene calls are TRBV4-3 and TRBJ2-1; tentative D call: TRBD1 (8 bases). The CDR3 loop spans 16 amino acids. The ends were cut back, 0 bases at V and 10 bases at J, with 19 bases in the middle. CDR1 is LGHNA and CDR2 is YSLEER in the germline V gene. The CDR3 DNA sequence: TGCGCCAGCAGCCAAGACAGGACAGGGAGGGGGGACGAGCAGTTCTTC. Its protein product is CASSQDRTGRGDEQFF.

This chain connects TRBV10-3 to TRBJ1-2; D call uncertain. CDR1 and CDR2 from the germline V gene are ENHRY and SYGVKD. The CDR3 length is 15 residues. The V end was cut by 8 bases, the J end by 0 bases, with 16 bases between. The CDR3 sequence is CAIAPVSVTNYGYTF. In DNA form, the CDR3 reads TGTGCCATCGCGCCGGTCTCGGTTACTAACTATGGCTACACCTTC.

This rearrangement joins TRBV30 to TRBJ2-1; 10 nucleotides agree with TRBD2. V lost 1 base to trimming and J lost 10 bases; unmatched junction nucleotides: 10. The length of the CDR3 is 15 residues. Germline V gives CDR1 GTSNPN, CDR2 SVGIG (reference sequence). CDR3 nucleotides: TGTGCCTGGAGTGCTGTAAGCGGGAGGGCCGGAGAGCAGTTCTTC. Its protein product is CAWSAVSGRAGEQFF.

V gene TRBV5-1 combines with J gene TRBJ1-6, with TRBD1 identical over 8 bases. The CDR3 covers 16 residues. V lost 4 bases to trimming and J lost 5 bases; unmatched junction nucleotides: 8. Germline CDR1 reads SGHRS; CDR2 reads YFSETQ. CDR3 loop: CASSLIRGLDNSPLHF. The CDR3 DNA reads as TGCGCCAGCAGCCTGATCAGGGGGCTCGATAATTCACCCCTCCACTTT.

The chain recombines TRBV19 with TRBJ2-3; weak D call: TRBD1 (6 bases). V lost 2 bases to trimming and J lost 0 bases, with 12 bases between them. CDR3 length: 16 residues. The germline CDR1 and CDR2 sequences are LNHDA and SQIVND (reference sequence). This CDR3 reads CASSIRSRGSTDTQYF. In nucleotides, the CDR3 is TGTGCCAGTAGTATAAGGAGCAGGGGAAGCACAGATACGCAGTATTTT.

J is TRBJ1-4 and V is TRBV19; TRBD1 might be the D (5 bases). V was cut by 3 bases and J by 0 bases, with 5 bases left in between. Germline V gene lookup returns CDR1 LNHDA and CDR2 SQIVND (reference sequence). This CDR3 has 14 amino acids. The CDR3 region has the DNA TGTGCCAGTAGTATGACAGCAACTAATGAAAAACTGTTTTTT. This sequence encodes CASSMTATNEKLFF.

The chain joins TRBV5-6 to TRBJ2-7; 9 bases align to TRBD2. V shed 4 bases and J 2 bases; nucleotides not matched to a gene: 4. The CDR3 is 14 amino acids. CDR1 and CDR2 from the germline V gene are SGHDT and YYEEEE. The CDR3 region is CASSPTSGPYEQYF. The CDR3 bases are TGTGCCAGCAGCCCGACTAGCGGACCCTACGAGCAGTACTTC.

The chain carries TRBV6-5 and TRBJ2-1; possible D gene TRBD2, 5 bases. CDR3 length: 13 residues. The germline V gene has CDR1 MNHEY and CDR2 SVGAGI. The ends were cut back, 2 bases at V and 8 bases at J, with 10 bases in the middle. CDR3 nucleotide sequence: TGTGCCAGCAGTTACGTGAATAGCGATGAGCAGTTCTTC. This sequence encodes CASSYVNSDEQFF.

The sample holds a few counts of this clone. CDR3 in amino acids: CAIRPLTLQGAPRLSTEAFF. The CDR3 bases are TGTGCCATCAGGCCCCTTACGTTACAGGGGGCCCCTCGTTTAAGCACTGAAGCTTTCTTT. The chain has TRBV10-3 and TRBJ1-1; the match to TRBD1 covers 9 bases. CDR3 length: 20 residues. J gave up 4 bases and V 6 bases, and 24 bases lay outside the gene matches. Germline values: CDR1 ENHRY, CDR2 SYGVKD.

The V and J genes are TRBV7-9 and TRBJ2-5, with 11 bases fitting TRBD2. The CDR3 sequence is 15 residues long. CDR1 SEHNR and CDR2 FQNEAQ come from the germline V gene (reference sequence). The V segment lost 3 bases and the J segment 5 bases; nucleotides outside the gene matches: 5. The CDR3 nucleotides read TGTGCCAGCAGCTTGGTAGCGGGGGGGCCGGAGACCCAGTACTTC. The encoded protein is CASSLVAGGPETQYF.

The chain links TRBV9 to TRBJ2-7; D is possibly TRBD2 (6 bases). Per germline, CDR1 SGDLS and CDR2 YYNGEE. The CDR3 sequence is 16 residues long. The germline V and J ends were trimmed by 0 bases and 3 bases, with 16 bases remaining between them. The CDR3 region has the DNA TGTGCCAGCAGCGTAGGCCGCGGGACGGGGGTCTACGAGCAGTACTTC. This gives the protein CASSVGRGTGVYEQYF.